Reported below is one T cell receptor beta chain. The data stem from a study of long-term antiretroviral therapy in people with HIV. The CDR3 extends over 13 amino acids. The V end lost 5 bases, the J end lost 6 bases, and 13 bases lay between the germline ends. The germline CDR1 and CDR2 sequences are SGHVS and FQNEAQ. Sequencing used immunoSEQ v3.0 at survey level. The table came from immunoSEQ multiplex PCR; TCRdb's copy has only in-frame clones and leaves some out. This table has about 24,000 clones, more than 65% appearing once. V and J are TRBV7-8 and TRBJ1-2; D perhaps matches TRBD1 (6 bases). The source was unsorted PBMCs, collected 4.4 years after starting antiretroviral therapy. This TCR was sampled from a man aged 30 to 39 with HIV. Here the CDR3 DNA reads TGTGCCAGCAGCGCTCTGGGGGCGAATGGCTACACCTTC. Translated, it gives CASSALGANGYTF.